The T cell receptor beta chain under discussion was sequenced for a study of cytomegalovirus exposure and HLA in healthy donors. It was with 60 Vbeta and 13 Jbeta primers that the PCR ran. Assay: immunoSEQ multiplex PCR; the TCRdb copy retains only in-frame clones and omits some. The data show roughly 200,000 clones, roughly 80% seen once. This clone was seen only a few times. Germline values: CDR1 MGHDK, CDR2 SYGVNS. This CDR3 has 14 amino acids. Trimming left V 3 bases short and J 9 bases short, with 15 bases between. This receptor was obtained from a woman aged 25 to 39 in good health and CMV-seropositive. Sequencing used PBMCs. The chain combines TRBV25-1 with TRBJ2-4; a weak D match, TRBD1 (5 bases). As DNA, the CDR3 is TGTGCCAGCAGTGATTCCGATGACAGCAGCATTCAGTACTTC. Protein product: CASSDSDDSSIQYF.